The 8 T cell receptor beta chains reported below all come from one sample, sequenced in a study of beta chain features in type 1 diabetes. General study results and limits: In every one of the four CD4+ subsets, TCRB CDR3s were moderately but significantly shorter in Type 1 diabetes patients.

These TCRs are of unknown antigen specificity. As every portion of the isolated RNA was reverse transcribed, the sequencing read expressed TCRB transcripts. Repertoires were generated with immunoSEQ multiplex PCR, while TCRdb's copy carries only in-frame clones and drops some. The data show about 270,000 clones, roughly an eighth seen once. The sequenced sample consisted of naive CD4+ T cells from blood. All receptors come from a man aged 25 to 45 with type 1 diabetes.

This clone has more than one count but fewer than ten. The chain employs TRBV5-1 and TRBJ2-1, with a weak D call TRBD2 (5 bases). V was pared by 2 bases and J by 10 bases, with 10 bases between. There are 12 residues in the CDR3. Germline values: CDR1 SGHRS, CDR2 YFSETQ. The CDR3 bases are TGCGCCAGCAGCTTTAGTAGCGAAGAGCAGTTCTTC. Amino acid sequence: CASSFSSEEQFF.

The chain recombines TRBV7-3 with TRBJ2-3; 7 nucleotides line up with TRBD2. V was pared by 3 bases and J by 4 bases, with 1 base of the junction left unmatched. Germline CDR1 reads SGHTA; CDR2 reads FQGTGA. The CDR3 extends over 13 amino acids. CDR3 sequence (DNA): TGTGCCAGCAGCTTCGGACTAGCAGATACGCAGTATTTT. Its protein product is CASSFGLADTQYF. Complete variable domain (other parts from reference TRBV7-3 and TRBJ2-3): GAGVSQTPSNKVTEKGKYVELRCDPISGHTALYWYRQSLGQGPEFLIYFQGTGAADDSGLPNDRFFAVRPEGSVSTLKIQRTERGDSAVYLCASSFGLADTQYFGPGTRLTVL.

The chain uses TRBV5-4 and TRBJ1-3, with D maybe TRBD1 (5 bases). The CDR3 is 15 residues long. The germline V gene encodes CDR1 SGHNT and CDR2 YYREEE (reference sequence). The V and J ends lost 0 bases and 0 bases respectively, with 7 bases between them. For the CDR3, the DNA is TGTGCCAGCAGCTTGGGACAGAACTCTGGAAACACCATATATTTT. Protein sequence: CASSLGQNSGNTIYF.

The chain has TRBV27 and TRBJ2-3; the match to TRBD2 covers 13 bases. The ends lost 1 base at V and 0 bases at J; junction bases unmatched: 16. This CDR3 spans 22 amino acids. Looked up from germline, CDR1 is MNHEY and CDR2 is SMNVEV (reference sequence). CDR3 protein: CASSLFVFPGTSGESSTDTQYF. CDR3 coding DNA: TGTGCCAGCAGTTTATTCGTCTTCCCCGGGACTAGCGGGGAGTCTAGCACAGATACGCAGTATTTT.

The chain has TRBV19 and TRBJ2-2; 12 bases agree with TRBD2. CDR3 size: 16 residues. The junction had 4 bases not matched to a gene; V was cut back by 5 bases and J by 3 bases. Germline CDR1 reads LNHDA; CDR2 reads SQIVND (reference sequence). CDR3 in DNA: TGTGCCAGTAGTCGACTAGCGGGAGAGGACACCGGGGAGCTGTTTTTT. It translates to CASSRLAGEDTGELFF.

This clone was seen a few times. The rearrangement joins TRBV7-9 to TRBJ1-5; D ambiguous. This CDR3 has 13 amino acids. Trimming took off 5 bases at V and 5 bases at J, with 10 bases between the two ends. Germline V gives CDR1 SEHNR, CDR2 FQNEAQ (reference sequence). The chain's CDR3 is CASSVQIDQPQHF. CDR3 nucleotides: TGTGCCAGCAGCGTACAGATCGATCAGCCCCAGCATTTT.

This clone was picked up a small number of times. This sequence joins TRBV18 and TRBJ2-1; TRBD2 is a possible D gene (6 bases). V was shortened by 1 base and J by 3 bases, with 25 bases between the two germline ends. The germline gives CDR1 KGHSH, CDR2 LQKENI. This CDR3 spans 20 amino acids. DNA of the CDR3: TGTGCCAGCTCACCACGGAACGGCAACTTAGCGGCGGGACTCTACAATGAGCAGTTCTTC. Protein product: CASSPRNGNLAAGLYNEQFF.

This clone showed up just a few times. This CDR3 is CASSPSGTDYGYTF. Written as DNA, the CDR3 is TGTGCCAGCTCACCTTCCGGGACAGACTATGGCTACACCTTC. The chain joins TRBV18 to TRBJ1-2, with 7 bases fitting TRBD1. The CDR3 totals 14 residues. Germline CDR1 and CDR2: KGHSH and LQKENI. Trimming removed 3 bases from V and 3 bases from J; junction bases left unmatched: 4.